This TCR beta chain was profiled in a study of lymphopenia after photon versus proton radiotherapy. Overall study findings and caveats: Survival link was tested only in deceased patients; proton benefit remains a possibility. After lymphocyte nadir, photon-treated repertoires showed oligoclonal expansion, especially CD8+ Temra. Post-nadir TCR diversity decline inversely tracked overall survival among those who died.

This clone has a handful of counts. What it binds is not known. The V segment lost 7 bases and the J segment 2 bases; nucleotides outside the gene matches: 6. The CDR3 length is 14 residues. Germline V gene lookup returns CDR1 LNHDA and CDR2 SQIVND (reference sequence). Produced via immunoSEQ multiplex PCR; TCRdb's table is partial and in-frame only. The profile shows approximately 45,000 clones, around 86% of them singletons. V is TRBV19 and J is TRBJ2-3, with 7 bases identical to TRBD1. The receptor was derived from a man aged 35-49 years with gastric cancer. This sample comprised peripheral blood, obtained from a patient treated with photon-based radiotherapy. This CDR3 reads CASTLDRTTDTQYF. DNA for the CDR3: TGTGCCAGTACCCTGGACAGGACCACAGATACGCAGTATTTT.